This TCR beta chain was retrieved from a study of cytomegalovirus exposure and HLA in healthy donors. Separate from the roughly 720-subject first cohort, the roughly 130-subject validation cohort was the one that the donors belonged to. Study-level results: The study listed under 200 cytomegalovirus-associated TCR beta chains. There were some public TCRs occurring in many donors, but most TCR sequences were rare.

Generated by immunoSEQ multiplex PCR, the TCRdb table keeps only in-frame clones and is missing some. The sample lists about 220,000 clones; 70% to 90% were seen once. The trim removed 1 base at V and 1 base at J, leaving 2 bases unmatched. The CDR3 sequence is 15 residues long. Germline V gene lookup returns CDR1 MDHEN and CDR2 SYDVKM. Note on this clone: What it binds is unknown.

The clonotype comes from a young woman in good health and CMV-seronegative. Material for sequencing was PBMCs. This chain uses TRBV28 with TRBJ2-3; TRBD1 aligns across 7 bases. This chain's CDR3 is CASSLLGTGTDTQYF. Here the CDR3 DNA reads TGTGCCAGCAGTTTATTAGGGACAGGCACAGATACGCAGTATTTT.